These 31 T cell receptor beta chains share one sample of origin, sequenced in a study of blood T cell repertoires in COVID-19. Assay used: immunoSEQ multiplex PCR; TCRdb lists only in-frame clones, some missing. This table has approximately 160,000 clones, about 84% appearing once. The sequencing input was PBMCs or T cells enriched from blood (not recorded which). These receptors all stem from a middle-aged man who had recovered from COVID-19.

The chain combines TRBV21-1 with TRBJ1-1; TRBD1 was called by the table and not checked on the DNA. TRBV21-1 is marked as a pseudogene. CDR3 length equals 16 residues. The CDR3 DNA reads as TGTGCCAGCAGCCTCATCCGTAACAGTTTCGGCACTGAAGCTTTCTTT. Residues: CASSLIRNSFGTEAFF.

This chain joins TRBV6-5 and TRBJ1-2; 7 bases are a match to TRBD1. The CDR3 has 15 amino acids. Trimming removed 6 bases from V and 8 bases from J; junction bases left unmatched: 15. Germline lookup yields CDR1 MNHEY and CDR2 SVGAGI. CDR3 coding DNA: TGTGCCAGCAGACTCTCCGGGACAGCCGGAAAAGGCTACACCTTC. Translating it yields CASRLSGTAGKGYTF.

The genes are TRBV6-5 and TRBJ2-7; 9 positions agree with TRBD1. CDR3 size: 15 residues. Germline CDR1 reads MNHEY; CDR2 reads SVGAGI. The ends lost 8 bases at V and 1 base at J; junction bases unmatched: 9. DNA for the CDR3: TGTGCCAGCCCCCCCCGGGACAGGGAGTCCTACGAGCAGTACGTC. Protein sequence: CASPPRDRESYEQYV.

The rearrangement links TRBV18 to TRBJ2-3; TRBD2 matches 14 bases. The V segment lost 4 bases and the J segment 9 bases; nucleotides outside the gene matches: 6. This CDR3 spans 15 amino acids. In germline, CDR1 is KGHSH, CDR2 LQKENI. CDR3 nucleotide sequence: TGTGCCAGCTCACGGGGACTAGCGGGGGATCTCACGCAGTATTTT. Translation: CASSRGLAGDLTQYF.

The chain combines TRBV21-1 with TRBJ2-5; TRBD1, the table's D call, lacks a check against the DNA. TRBV21-1 is a known pseudogene. The CDR3 loop spans 14 amino acids. The CDR3 reads CASSKDVSKETQYF. CDR3 DNA sequence: TGTGCCAGCAGCAAAGACGTCAGTAAAGAGACCCAGTACTTC.

The gene calls are TRBV27 and TRBJ1-5; 7 bases are shared with TRBD1. The CDR3 covers 15 residues. Losses at the gene ends were 6 bases for V and 2 bases for J; bases not matched to a gene: 7. Germline CDR1 MNHEY, CDR2 SMNVEV (reference sequence). CDR3 nucleotides: TGTGCCAGCAGCCTGTTTACAGGGGGCAATCAGCCCCAGCATTTT. It codes for CASSLFTGGNQPQHF.

V and J are TRBV6-1 and TRBJ2-3; 10 bases line up with TRBD2. The V gene end was trimmed by 2 bases and the J gene end by 3 bases; junction bases not matched to a gene: 5. CDR1 is MNHNS and CDR2 is SASEGT in the germline V gene. CDR3 length equals 16 residues. CDR3 in amino acids: CASSEPTSGMTDTQYF. The CDR3 region has the DNA TGTGCCAGCAGTGAACCAACTAGCGGGATGACAGATACGCAGTATTTT.

This sequence joins TRBV9 and TRBJ2-1; 9 positions match TRBD2. V shed 4 bases, J shed 8 bases, and the junction held 13 bases outside the gene matches. CDR3 length: 16 amino acids. CDR1 and CDR2 (germline): SGDLS, YYNGEE. CDR3 nucleotides: TGTGCCAGCAGCCTAAGTGGAAGCGGGGGGTGGGATGAGCAGTTCTTC. Translating it yields CASSLSGSGGWDEQFF.

The chain uses TRBV5-1 and TRBJ2-7; 8 bases match TRBD2. J gave up 5 bases and V 4 bases, and 14 bases lay outside the gene matches. There are 16 residues in the CDR3. In germline, CDR1 is SGHRS, CDR2 YFSETQ. The DNA of the CDR3 is TGCGCCAGCAGCCCCCGGGGGGGGCCGTTTCGGAACGAGCAGTACTTC. Amino acids: CASSPRGGPFRNEQYF.

This clone was observed a few times. CDR3 protein: CASSLGGITSEKLFF. The DNA of the CDR3 is TGTGCCAGCAGCTTGGGAGGGATCACGAGTGAAAAACTGTTTTTT. The chain employs TRBV5-6 and TRBJ1-4; D unresolved. Germline CDR1 SGHDT, CDR2 YYEEEE. V gave up 0 bases and J gave up 7 bases, with 13 bases separating them. CDR3 size: 15 residues. Combining the CDR3 with reference TRBV5-6 and TRBJ1-4 gives the whole variable domain DAGVTQSPTHLIKTRGQQVTLRCSPKSGHDTVSWYQQALGQGPQFIFQYYEEEERQRGNFPDRFSGHQFPNYSSELNVNALLLGDSALYLCASSLGGITSEKLFFGSGTQLSVL.

This chain joins TRBV18 and TRBJ1-2; D is perhaps TRBD1 (5 bases). The CDR3 runs 14 residues. Trimming removed 1 base from V and 2 bases from J, with 8 bases in between. The germline V gene has CDR1 KGHSH and CDR2 LQKENI. The CDR3 DNA reads as TGTGCCAGCTCACCACTGGAGGGGAACTATGGCTACACCTTC. Protein: CASSPLEGNYGYTF.

This clone was counted only a few times. The rearrangement uses TRBV15 and TRBJ1-2; D gene ambiguous. Germline lookup yields CDR1 LNHNV and CDR2 YYDKDF (reference sequence). Trimming cost V 8 bases and J 6 bases, with 16 bases left between them. The CDR3 contains 13 residues. CDR3 DNA: TGTGCCACCTCCATTAGGAGGAGCGATGGCTACACCTTC. It specifies CATSIRRSDGYTF.

The J gene is TRBJ2-3, the V gene TRBV9; 7 bases align to TRBD1. CDR3 length equals 13 residues. V shed 3 bases, J shed 6 bases, and the junction held 4 bases outside the gene matches. CDR1 and CDR2 from the germline V gene are SGDLS and YYNGEE. In nucleotides, the CDR3 is TGTGCCAGCAGCGGACAGGGCGGGGATACGCAGTATTTT. Its translation: CASSGQGGDTQYF.

The rearrangement joins TRBV2 to TRBJ1-4; perhaps TRBD1 as D (5 bases). The CDR3 extends over 16 amino acids. The ends were cut back, 1 base at V and 8 bases at J, with 17 bases in the middle. CDR1 and CDR2 (germline): SNHLY, FYNNEI. The CDR3 here is CASSEVRPGDDEKLFF. CDR3 DNA sequence: TGTGCCAGCAGTGAAGTTAGACCGGGGGATGACGAAAAACTGTTTTTT.

The J gene is TRBJ1-5, the V gene TRBV6-1, with 11 positions matching TRBD1. Germline V lookup: CDR1 MNHNS, CDR2 SASEGT. Unmatched junction bases numbered 2, after V lost 1 base and J lost 3 bases. This CDR3 has 16 residues. The CDR3: CASSEGTGGFNQPQHF. In DNA, the CDR3 is TGTGCCAGCAGTGAAGGGACAGGGGGCTTCAATCAGCCCCAGCATTTT.

V gene TRBV12-3 or TRBV12-4 combines with J gene TRBJ1-2, with unresolved D. The CDR3 covers 13 residues. Trimming took off 3 bases at V and 8 bases at J, with 13 bases between the two ends. CDR3 coding DNA: TGTGCCAGCAGTTTTCTTACGAGCGGGGGCTACACCTTC. It translates to CASSFLTSGGYTF.

The rearrangement uses TRBV9 and TRBJ2-3; TRBD1 is a possible D gene (6 bases). V was cut by 1 base and J by 3 bases, with 15 bases left in between. The CDR3 runs 16 residues. Germline V gene lookup returns CDR1 SGDLS and CDR2 YYNGEE. This CDR3 is CASSVWAGDRTDTQYF. CDR3 coding DNA: TGTGCCAGCAGCGTATGGGCAGGGGATCGGACAGATACGCAGTATTTT.

This rearrangement joins TRBV30 to TRBJ2-7; D might be TRBD1 (5 bases). CDR3 length: 13 residues. V gave up 2 bases and J gave up 1 base, with 9 bases separating them. Germline values: CDR1 GTSNPN, CDR2 SVGIG (reference sequence). The CDR3 DNA follows: TGTGCCTGGAGTTCCCAGGGATCCTACGAGCAGTACTTC. Translated, it gives CAWSSQGSYEQYF.

J is TRBJ2-7 and V is TRBV6-5; TRBD2 matches 13 bases. Germline loops: CDR1 MNHEY, CDR2 SVGAGI. V lost 8 bases, J lost 1 base, and 2 bases stayed unmatched. The CDR3 totals 14 residues. The CDR3 protein is CASRTSGGSYEQYF. The CDR3 coding sequence is TGTGCCAGCCGGACTAGCGGGGGATCCTACGAGCAGTACTTC.

The V call is TRBV11-3, the J call TRBJ2-5, with a possible D match to TRBD1 (5 bases). Germline loops: CDR1 SGHNT, CDR2 YENEEA. The germline V and J ends were trimmed by 5 bases and 5 bases, with 15 bases remaining between them. The CDR3 consists of 14 residues. The CDR3 protein is CASSVQGTGETQYF. DNA for the CDR3: TGTGCCAGCAGCGTCCAGGGTACTGGGGAGACCCAGTACTTC. The full variable domain, its missing parts supplied by reference TRBV11-3 and TRBJ2-5, is EAGVVQSPRYKIIEKKQPVAFWCNPISGHNTLYWYLQNLGQGPELLIRYENEEAVDDSQLPKDRFSAERLKGVDSTLKIQPAELGDSAVYLCASSVQGTGETQYFGPGTRLLVL.

J is TRBJ1-1 and V is TRBV5-6; 7 bases align to TRBD1. The CDR3 is 18 amino acids. The V gene's germline CDR1 is SGHDT and CDR2 YYEEEE. The J segment lost 0 bases and the V segment lost 4 bases, leaving 15 bases of the junction unmatched. CDR3 in DNA: TGTGCCAGCAGCGGATCCAGGGGGAGCGCCAAGATGAACACTGAAGCTTTCTTT. Residues: CASSGSRGSAKMNTEAFF.

This rearrangement joins TRBV7-6 to TRBJ2-2; 7 bases are a match to TRBD2. In germline, CDR1 is SGHVS, CDR2 FNYEAQ. CDR3 length: 17 residues. The V gene end was trimmed by 4 bases and the J gene end by 0 bases; junction bases not matched to a gene: 8. In DNA form, the CDR3 reads TGTGCCAGCAGCTACCGGAGGGGAGGGGCGAACACCGGGGAGCTGTTTTTT. It codes for CASSYRRGGANTGELFF.

This chain connects TRBV13 to TRBJ2-3; 9 bases line up with TRBD2. Per the germline V gene, CDR1 is PRHDT and CDR2 is FYEKMQ (reference sequence). Trimming cost V 4 bases and J 4 bases; bases outside gene matches: 9. The CDR3 consists of 16 residues. The CDR3 nucleotides read TGTGCCAGCAGCTCCGGTGATAGCGGGGGATCAGATACGCAGTATTTT. Translating it yields CASSSGDSGGSDTQYF.

The chain has TRBV29-1 and TRBJ2-4; D gene unclear. CDR1 and CDR2 (germline): SQVTM, ANQGSEA. The CDR3 loop spans 10 amino acids. CDR3 sequence reads: CSARHDIQYF. The CDR3 nucleotides read TGCAGTGCTCGACATGACATTCAGTACTTC.

This sequence joins TRBV12-3 or TRBV12-4 and TRBJ1-1; possible D gene TRBD1, 5 bases. The CDR3 is 13 amino acids. Trimming removed 9 bases at V and 6 bases at J, with 17 bases between. CDR3 amino acids: CARPAGLNAEAFF. Written as DNA, the CDR3 is TGTGCCAGACCCGCAGGGCTTAACGCTGAAGCTTTCTTT.

The V and J genes are TRBV2 and TRBJ1-6, with TRBD1 matching 8 bases. The CDR3 is made up of 18 amino acids. From germline, CDR1 is SNHLY and CDR2 FYNNEI. J gave up 7 bases and V 9 bases, and 20 bases lay outside the gene matches. The CDR3 spells CARELLPTGDGGNSPLHF. The CDR3, as DNA: TGTGCCAGAGAGCTATTACCGACAGGGGATGGTGGGAATTCACCCCTCCACTTT.

V gene TRBV13 combines with J gene TRBJ2-1; TRBD2 agrees at 10 bases. V lost 3 bases to trimming and J lost 9 bases; unmatched junction nucleotides: 20. CDR1 PRHDT and CDR2 FYEKMQ come from the germline V gene (reference sequence). The CDR3 totals 19 residues. CDR3 in DNA: TGTGCCAGCAGCTTCCTCACGAACAAGCGGGGGGGCCGAGGCGGTGAGCAGTTCTTC. It encodes CASSFLTNKRGGRGGEQFF.

The genes are TRBV4-2 and TRBJ2-1; D may be TRBD2 (5 bases). Germline-derived CDR1 and CDR2 are LGHNA and YNFKEQ. This CDR3 spans 13 amino acids. Trimming shortened V by 4 bases and J by 7 bases, and 11 bases separated the two germline ends. This CDR3 is CASSLSGNNEQFF. CDR3 in DNA: TGTGCCAGCAGCCTAAGCGGTAATAATGAGCAGTTCTTC.

The genes are TRBV6-1 and TRBJ2-3; 8 positions agree with TRBD2. CDR1 and CDR2 (germline): MNHNS, SASEGT. Trimming took 3 bases from V and 3 from J; bases not matched to a gene: 14. CDR3 size: 18 residues. The DNA of the CDR3 is TGTGCCAGCAGTGACGTCGGGGTGAGAGCGGGGGTTACAGATACGCAGTATTTT. Translated: CASSDVGVRAGVTDTQYF.

The genes are TRBV12-3 or TRBV12-4 and TRBJ1-2; TRBD1 is a possible D gene (5 bases). This CDR3 region has 13 residues. V lost 6 bases and J lost 5, with 13 bases in between. In DNA, the CDR3 is TGTGCCAGCAGACCGGGACTCAGTTATGGCTACACCTTC. Encoded protein: CASRPGLSYGYTF.

The chain has TRBV2 and TRBJ1-4; maybe TRBD1 (5 bases). The CDR3 extends over 13 amino acids. V lost 4 bases and J 5 bases, leaving 8 bases between the germline ends. The germline CDR1 and CDR2 sequences are SNHLY and FYNNEI. The CDR3 loop reads CASSGGRNEKLFF. The CDR3, as DNA: TGTGCCAGCAGTGGGGGCAGGAATGAAAAACTGTTTTTT.